These 22 T cell receptor beta chains came from one sample sequenced in a study of cytomegalovirus exposure and HLA in healthy donors. TCRdb's copy holds only in-frame clones and misses some; the assay was immunoSEQ multiplex PCR. The table shows over 200,000 clones, with more than 75% occurring only once. Material: PBMCs. These receptors all come from a young woman in good health and CMV-seropositive.

This clone was seen only a few times. The chain joins TRBV6-5 to TRBJ1-2; D possibly corresponds to TRBD1 (5 bases). The V end lost 0 bases, the J end lost 8 bases, and 13 bases lay between the germline ends. Germline V gene sequence: CDR1 MNHEY, CDR2 SVGAGI. The CDR3 totals 14 residues. Here the CDR3 reads CASSYSGRVGGYTF. In DNA form, the CDR3 reads TGTGCCAGCAGTTACTCCGGCAGGGTGGGAGGCTACACCTTC.

The chain combines TRBV9 with TRBJ2-7; 7 bases are a match to TRBD2. The J segment lost 4 bases and the V segment lost 4 bases, leaving 11 bases of the junction unmatched. Germline loops: CDR1 SGDLS, CDR2 YYNGEE. The CDR3 has 15 amino acids. The CDR3: CASSPGGASGYEQYF. CDR3 DNA sequence: TGTGCCAGCAGCCCTGGCGGGGCTAGCGGATACGAGCAGTACTTC.

The chain combines TRBV10-3 with TRBJ2-1; D not resolved. The germline V gene has CDR1 ENHRY and CDR2 SYGVKD. V lost 3 bases, J lost 4 bases, and 7 bases lay in between. The CDR3 totals 13 residues. CDR3 DNA: TGTGCCATCAGTGAAAACGGGTACAATGAGCAGTTCTTC. It translates to CAISENGYNEQFF.

This chain joins TRBV5-4 and TRBJ2-7; D perhaps matches TRBD1 (6 bases). Trimming pared 4 bases from V and 0 bases from J, leaving 11 bases between. Germline values: CDR1 SGHNT, CDR2 YYREEE (reference sequence). The CDR3 totals 14 residues. The CDR3 spells CASSHRTASYEQYF. The CDR3 nucleotides read TGTGCCAGCAGCCATAGGACAGCCTCCTACGAGCAGTACTTC.

CDR3 sequence: CASSSGTGRANYGYTF. The DNA of the CDR3 is TGTGCCAGCAGCTCTGGGACAGGACGAGCTAACTATGGCTACACCTTC. The V and J genes are TRBV13 and TRBJ1-2; 8 nucleotides match TRBD1. The germline V gene encodes CDR1 PRHDT and CDR2 FYEKMQ (reference sequence). The CDR3 has 16 residues. V gave up 4 bases and J gave up 0 bases; unmatched junction bases: 7.

The table lists this clone with a few counts. V is TRBV27 and J is TRBJ1-2; the D gene is possibly TRBD1 (5 bases). The germline V gene has CDR1 MNHEY and CDR2 SMNVEV (reference sequence). CDR3 length equals 13 residues. V lost 3 bases and J 8 bases, leaving 13 bases between the germline ends. CDR3 DNA sequence: TGTGCCAGCAGTTTTGTCAGGGAGGACGGCTACACCTTC. The encoded protein is CASSFVREDGYTF.

The genes are TRBV27 and TRBJ2-7, with D possibly matching TRBD1 (6 bases). This CDR3 has 14 residues. The V gene's germline CDR1 is MNHEY and CDR2 SMNVEV (reference sequence). V lost 2 bases and J 13 bases, leaving 21 bases between the germline ends. DNA of the CDR3: TGTGCCAGCAGTTTAAATCCCGGAGCGGCAGGGGTATACTTC. Protein sequence: CASSLNPGAAGVYF.

The chain has TRBV29-1 and TRBJ1-1; D gene unclear. The length of the CDR3 is 14 residues. Germline-derived CDR1 and CDR2 are SQVTM and ANQGSEA. The germline V and J ends were trimmed by 7 bases and 0 bases, with 15 bases remaining between them. This CDR3 reads CSGRRTLVNTEAFF. CDR3 sequence (DNA): TGCAGCGGACGACGGACTTTAGTGAACACTGAAGCTTTCTTT.

On this clone itself: The junction departs from the called germline gene at one end, perhaps through a read error. In the same sample, other DNA sequences code for this CDR3. V usage is TRBV9 and J usage is TRBJ2-1; 14 nucleotides match TRBD2. Per germline, CDR1 SGDLS and CDR2 YYNGEE. The CDR3 contains 16 residues. The CDR3 DNA is TGCGCCAGCAGCGTAGAGGGACTAGCGGGAGCAGGTGAGCAGTTCTTC. It specifies CASSVEGLAGAGEQFF.

The V call is TRBV19, the J call TRBJ1-5; 8 positions agree with TRBD1. This CDR3 is built from 14 residues. J lost 3 bases, V lost 6 bases, and 4 bases had no gene match. The germline CDR1 and CDR2 sequences are LNHDA and SQIVND (reference sequence). The CDR3 sequence: CASSRDRPNQPQHF. In DNA, the CDR3 is TGTGCCAGTAGCCGGGACAGGCCCAATCAGCCCCAGCATTTT.

The genes are TRBV4-1 and TRBJ2-2; 8 bases fit TRBD2. The junction had 1 base not matched to a gene; V was cut back by 4 bases and J by 0 bases. CDR3 size: 15 residues. CDR1 MGHRA and CDR2 YSYEKL come from the germline V gene. This CDR3 is CASSPGLANTGELFF. CDR3 nucleotide sequence: TGCGCCAGCAGCCCGGGACTAGCGAACACCGGGGAGCTGTTTTTT.

In this sample, this clone turned up once. The V and J genes are TRBV6-1 and TRBJ1-2; TRBD1 matches 10 bases. Trimming took 4 bases from V and 8 from J; bases not matched to a gene: 7. This CDR3 region has 14 residues. Germline V gene data show CDR1 as MNHNS and CDR2 as SASEGT. The CDR3, as DNA: TGTGCCAGCAGTGGGACAGGGGGTTTGAGCGGCTACACCTTC. It is translated as CASSGTGGLSGYTF.

This chain uses TRBV2 with TRBJ2-7, with TRBD1 matching over 8 bases. J was trimmed by 3 bases and V by 6 bases; bases with no gene match: 4. This CDR3 contains 13 residues. The germline V gene has CDR1 SNHLY and CDR2 FYNNEI. DNA of the CDR3: TGTGCCAGCAGGTGGACAGGGAGCTACGAGCAGTACTTC. It codes for CASRWTGSYEQYF.

The chain is built from TRBV5-4 and TRBJ1-2; D might be TRBD1 (6 bases). Per germline, CDR1 SGHNT and CDR2 YYREEE (reference sequence). The CDR3 loop spans 15 amino acids. The V end was cut by 5 bases, the J end by 5 bases, with 19 bases between. CDR3 loop: CASRSRTEGSYGYTF. The CDR3 nucleotides read TGTGCCAGCAGATCTAGGACAGAAGGGTCTTATGGCTACACCTTC.

V and J are TRBV5-6 and TRBJ2-2; 8 positions agree with TRBD1. V dropped 2 bases and J dropped 5; count of bases not matched to a gene: 5. CDR1 and CDR2 (germline): SGHDT, YYEEEE. The CDR3 spans 15 residues. CDR3 nucleotides: TGTGCCAGCAGCTTACAGGGGGTTTTTACCGGGGAGCTGTTTTTT. The encoded protein is CASSLQGVFTGELFF.

The chain couples TRBV28 to TRBJ1-5; 10 bases line up with TRBD1. Germline V CDR1 and CDR2: MDHEN, SYDVKM. This CDR3 is 15 amino acids long. After removal of 6 bases from V and 0 bases from J, the junction contained 2 bases not matched to a gene. Written as DNA, the CDR3 is TGTGCCAGCAGATGGACAGGGGGTAGCAATCAGCCCCAGCATTTT. Its translation: CASRWTGGSNQPQHF.

The chain combines TRBV13 with TRBJ1-4; the D is unclear. This CDR3 is 13 amino acids long. Deletions cut 1 base from V and 8 bases from J, with 8 bases between. Germline loops: CDR1 PRHDT, CDR2 FYEKMQ (reference sequence). CDR3 loop: CASSLVAGEKLFF. CDR3 nucleotides: TGTGCCAGCAGCTTAGTGGCGGGAGAAAAACTGTTTTTT.

The chain recombines TRBV7-9 with TRBJ2-7, with 12 bases lining up with TRBD2. Germline V gene lookup returns CDR1 SEHNR and CDR2 FQNEAQ (reference sequence). Unmatched junction bases numbered 4, after V lost 3 bases and J lost 7 bases. This CDR3 is built from 14 residues. The CDR3 DNA follows: TGTGCCAGCAGCTTCCTAGCGGGAGGGCGGGAGCAGTACTTC. Translated: CASSFLAGGREQYF. The full variable domain, rest sourced from reference TRBV7-9 and TRBJ2-7, is DTGVSQNPRHKITKRGQNVTFRCDPISEHNRLYWYRQTLGQGPEFLTYFQNEAQLEKSRLLSDRFSAERPKGSFSTLEIQRTEQGDSAMYLCASSFLAGGREQYFGPGTRLTVT.

This chain connects TRBV10-3 to TRBJ2-2; TRBD1 matches 8 bases. V was pared by 11 bases and J by 4 bases, with 15 bases of the junction left unmatched. Germline assignment: CDR1 ENHRY and CDR2 SYGVKD. The CDR3 loop spans 16 amino acids. DNA for the CDR3: TGTGCCGCCGGAAGCTCCGGGACAGGATCCACCGGGGAGCTGTTTTTT. This sequence encodes CAAGSSGTGSTGELFF.

The chain couples TRBV5-1 to TRBJ2-1; D may be TRBD1 (6 bases). CDR3 size: 19 residues. Trimming removed 3 bases from V and 1 base from J, with 23 bases in between. Germline V gives CDR1 SGHRS, CDR2 YFSETQ. CDR3 amino acids: CASSSSLNGQRPSYNEQFF. CDR3 DNA sequence: TGCGCCAGCAGCTCCAGCCTCAACGGACAGCGTCCTTCCTACAATGAGCAGTTCTTC.

This chain uses TRBV18 with TRBJ2-7; 7 bases agree with TRBD2. Germline loops: CDR1 KGHSH, CDR2 LQKENI. The CDR3 spans 16 residues. V shed 0 bases, J shed 1 base, and the junction held 6 bases outside the gene matches. This CDR3 is CASSPPLGGGSYEQYF. As DNA, the CDR3 is TGTGCCAGCTCACCACCGCTCGGCGGGGGATCCTACGAGCAGTACTTC. Combining the CDR3 with reference TRBV18 and TRBJ2-7 gives the whole variable domain NAGVMQNPRHLVRRRGQEARLRCSPMKGHSHVYWYRQLPEEGLKFMVYLQKENIIDESGMPKERFSAEFPKEGPSILRIQQVVRGDSAAYFCASSPPLGGGSYEQYFGPGTRLTVT.

V is TRBV6-1 and J is TRBJ2-1; TRBD1 matches at 8 bases. Germline V gene lookup returns CDR1 MNHNS and CDR2 SASEGT. Trimming cost V 5 bases and J 4 bases; bases outside gene matches: 4. The CDR3 is made up of 14 amino acids. The CDR3 reads CASSLRQGYNEQFF. CDR3 nucleotides: TGTGCCAGCAGTCTAAGACAGGGGTACAATGAGCAGTTCTTC.